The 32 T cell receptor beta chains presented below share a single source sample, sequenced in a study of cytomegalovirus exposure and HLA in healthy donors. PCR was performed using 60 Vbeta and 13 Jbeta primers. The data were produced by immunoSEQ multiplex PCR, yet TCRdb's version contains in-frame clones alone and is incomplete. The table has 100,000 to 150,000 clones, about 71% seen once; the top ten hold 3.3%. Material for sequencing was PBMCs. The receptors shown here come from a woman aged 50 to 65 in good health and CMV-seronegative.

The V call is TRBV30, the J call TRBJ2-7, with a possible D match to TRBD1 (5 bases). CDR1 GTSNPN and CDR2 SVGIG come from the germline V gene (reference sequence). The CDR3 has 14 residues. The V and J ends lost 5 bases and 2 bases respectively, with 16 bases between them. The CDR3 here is CAWGQTAATYEQYF. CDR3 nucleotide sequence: TGTGCCTGGGGTCAGACAGCAGCTACCTACGAGCAGTACTTC.

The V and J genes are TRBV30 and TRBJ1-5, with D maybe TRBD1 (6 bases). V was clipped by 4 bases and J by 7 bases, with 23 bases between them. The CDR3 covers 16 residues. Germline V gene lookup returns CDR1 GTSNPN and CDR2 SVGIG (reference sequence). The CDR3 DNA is TGTGCCTGGACGAACGGCCGGGCAGGGGCAAACCAGCCCCAGCATTTT. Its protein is CAWTNGRAGANQPQHF.

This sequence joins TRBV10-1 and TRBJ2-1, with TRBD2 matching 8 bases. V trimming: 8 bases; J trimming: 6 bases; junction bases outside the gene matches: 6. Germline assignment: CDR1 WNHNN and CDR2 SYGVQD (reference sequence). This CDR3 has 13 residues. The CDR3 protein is CASQAGVCNEQFF. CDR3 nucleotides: TGCGCCAGCCAAGCGGGAGTGTGCAATGAGCAGTTCTTC.

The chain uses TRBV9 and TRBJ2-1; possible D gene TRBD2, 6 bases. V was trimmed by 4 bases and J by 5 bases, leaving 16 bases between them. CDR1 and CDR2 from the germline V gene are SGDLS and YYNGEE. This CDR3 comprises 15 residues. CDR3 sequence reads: CASSPSRERDNEQFF. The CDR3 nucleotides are TGTGCCAGCAGCCCGAGCCGGGAGAGGGACAATGAGCAGTTCTTC.

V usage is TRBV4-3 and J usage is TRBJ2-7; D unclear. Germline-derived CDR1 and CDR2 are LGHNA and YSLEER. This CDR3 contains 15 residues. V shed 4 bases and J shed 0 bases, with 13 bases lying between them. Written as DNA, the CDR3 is TGCGCCAGCAGCCCCCGGGTCGCCAACTCCTACGAGCAGTACTTC. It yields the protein CASSPRVANSYEQYF.

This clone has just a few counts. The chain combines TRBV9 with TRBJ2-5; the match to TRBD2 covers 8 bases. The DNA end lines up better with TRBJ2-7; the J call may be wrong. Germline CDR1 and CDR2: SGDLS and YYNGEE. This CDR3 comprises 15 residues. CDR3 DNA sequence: TGTGCCAGCAGCGTTTCGGGAGGGCTGTCCTACGAGCAGTACTTC. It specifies CASSVSGGLSYEQYF.

The CDR3 sequence is CASSLTSGNNEQFF. CDR3 coding DNA: TGTGCCAGCAGCTTAACTAGCGGGAACAATGAGCAGTTCTTC. This rearrangement joins TRBV7-3 to TRBJ2-1; 8 positions match TRBD2. From germline, CDR1 is SGHTA and CDR2 FQGTGA. The CDR3 contains 14 residues. The junction had 0 bases not matched to a gene; V was cut back by 0 bases and J by 5 bases.

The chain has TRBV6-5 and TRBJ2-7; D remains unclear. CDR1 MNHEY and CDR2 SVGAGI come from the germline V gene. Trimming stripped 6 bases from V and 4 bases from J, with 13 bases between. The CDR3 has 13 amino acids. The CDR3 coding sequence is TGTGCCAGCAGGTTCCACTTGACTTACGAGCAGTACTTC. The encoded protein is CASRFHLTYEQYF.

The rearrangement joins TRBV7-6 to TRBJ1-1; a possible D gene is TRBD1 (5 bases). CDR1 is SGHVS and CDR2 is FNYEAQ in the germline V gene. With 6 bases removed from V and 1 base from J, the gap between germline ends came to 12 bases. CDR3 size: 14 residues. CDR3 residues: CASRSLQGNTEAFF. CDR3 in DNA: TGTGCCAGCAGGTCTCTCCAGGGGAACACTGAAGCTTTCTTT. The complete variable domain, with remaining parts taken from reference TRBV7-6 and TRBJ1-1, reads GAGVSQSPRYKVTKRGQDVALRCDPISGHVSLYWYRQALGQGPEFLTYFNYEAQQDKSGLPNDRFSAERPEGSISTLTIQRTEQRDSAMYRCASRSLQGNTEAFFGQGTRLTVV.

CDR3 in amino acids: CASSQVETIDTDTQYF. The CDR3 DNA follows: TGTGCCAGCAGCCAAGTGGAGACTATAGATACAGATACGCAGTATTTT. V usage is TRBV4-2 and J usage is TRBJ2-3, with D possibly matching TRBD2 (5 bases). This CDR3 has 16 residues. Trimming shortened V by 1 base and J by 3 bases, and 14 bases separated the two germline ends. Per the germline V gene, CDR1 is LGHNA and CDR2 is YNFKEQ.

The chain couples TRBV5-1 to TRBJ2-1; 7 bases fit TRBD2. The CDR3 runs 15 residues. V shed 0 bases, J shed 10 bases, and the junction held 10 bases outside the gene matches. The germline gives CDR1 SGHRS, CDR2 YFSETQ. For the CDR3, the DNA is TGCGCCAGCAGCTTGGCGACTAGCTGGGGCAGGGAGCAGTTCTTC. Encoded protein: CASSLATSWGREQFF.

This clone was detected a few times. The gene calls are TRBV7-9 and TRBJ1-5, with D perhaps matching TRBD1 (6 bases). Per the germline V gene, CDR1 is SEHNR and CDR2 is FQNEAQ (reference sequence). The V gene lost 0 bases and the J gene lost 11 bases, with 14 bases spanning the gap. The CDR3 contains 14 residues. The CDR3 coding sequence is TGTGCCAGCAGCTTAGCAACTACTACAGGGACCCAGCATTTT. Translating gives CASSLATTTGTQHF.

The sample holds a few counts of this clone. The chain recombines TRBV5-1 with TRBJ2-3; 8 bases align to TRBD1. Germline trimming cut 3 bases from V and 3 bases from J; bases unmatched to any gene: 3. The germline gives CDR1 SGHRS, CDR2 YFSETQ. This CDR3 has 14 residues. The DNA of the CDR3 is TGCGCCAGCAGCTCAGGACAGGGAACAGATACGCAGTATTTT. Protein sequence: CASSSGQGTDTQYF.

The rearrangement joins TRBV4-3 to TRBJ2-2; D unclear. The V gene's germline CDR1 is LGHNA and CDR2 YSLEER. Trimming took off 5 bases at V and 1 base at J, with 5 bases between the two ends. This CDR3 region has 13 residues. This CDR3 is CASSSRNTGELFF. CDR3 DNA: TGCGCCAGCAGCAGTAGGAACACCGGGGAGCTGTTTTTT.

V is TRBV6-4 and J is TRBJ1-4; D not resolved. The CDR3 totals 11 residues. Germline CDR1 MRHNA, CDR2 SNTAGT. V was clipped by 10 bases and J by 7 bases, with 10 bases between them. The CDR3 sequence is CATRFGEKLFF. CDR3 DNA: TGTGCCACCCGGTTCGGTGAAAAACTGTTTTTT.

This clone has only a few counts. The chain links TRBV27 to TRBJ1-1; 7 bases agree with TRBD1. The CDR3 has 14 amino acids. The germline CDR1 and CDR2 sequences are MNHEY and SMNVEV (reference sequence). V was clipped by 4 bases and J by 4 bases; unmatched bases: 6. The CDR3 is CASSSAGQLTEAFF. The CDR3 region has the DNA TGTGCCAGCAGTTCGGCGGGACAGCTCACTGAAGCTTTCTTT.

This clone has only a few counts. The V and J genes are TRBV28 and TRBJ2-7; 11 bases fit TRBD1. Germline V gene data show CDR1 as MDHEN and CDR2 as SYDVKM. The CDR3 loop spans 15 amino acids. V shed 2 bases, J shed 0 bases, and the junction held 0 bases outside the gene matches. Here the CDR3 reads CASSLGTGGSYEQYF. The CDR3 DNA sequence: TGTGCCAGCAGTTTAGGGACAGGGGGCTCCTACGAGCAGTACTTC.

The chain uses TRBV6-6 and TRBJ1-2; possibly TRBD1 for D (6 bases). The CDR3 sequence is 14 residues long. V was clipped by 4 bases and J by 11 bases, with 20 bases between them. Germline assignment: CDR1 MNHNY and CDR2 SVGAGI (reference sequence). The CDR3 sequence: CASSSSRDRRFYTF. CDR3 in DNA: TGTGCCAGCAGTTCTAGCCGAGACAGGCGCTTTTACACCTTC.

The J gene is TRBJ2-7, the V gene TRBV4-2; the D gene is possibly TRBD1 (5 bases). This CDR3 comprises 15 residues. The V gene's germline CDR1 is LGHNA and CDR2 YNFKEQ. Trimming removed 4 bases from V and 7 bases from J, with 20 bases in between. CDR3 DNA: TGTGCCAGCAGCCCTAATCCCCTGGCAGGGCGAGAGCAGTACTTC. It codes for CASSPNPLAGREQYF.

The CDR3 sequence: CASTDSGELFF. Here the CDR3 DNA reads TGTGCCAGCACCGACAGCGGGGAGCTGTTTTTT. J is TRBJ2-2 and V is TRBV27, with D maybe TRBD1 (5 bases). The germline V and J ends were trimmed by 7 bases and 7 bases, with 7 bases remaining between them. CDR1 and CDR2 from the germline V gene are MNHEY and SMNVEV (reference sequence). CDR3 length: 11 residues.

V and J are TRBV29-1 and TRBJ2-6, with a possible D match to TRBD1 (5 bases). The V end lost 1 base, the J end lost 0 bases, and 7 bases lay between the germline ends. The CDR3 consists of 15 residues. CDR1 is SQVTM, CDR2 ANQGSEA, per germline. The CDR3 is CSVEVDSSGANVLTF. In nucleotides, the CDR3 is TGCAGCGTTGAAGTTGACAGCTCTGGGGCCAACGTCCTGACTTTC.

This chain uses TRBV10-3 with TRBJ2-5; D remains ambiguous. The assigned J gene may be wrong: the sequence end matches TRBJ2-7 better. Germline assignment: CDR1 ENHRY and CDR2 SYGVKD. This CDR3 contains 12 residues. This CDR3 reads CAISARSYEQYF. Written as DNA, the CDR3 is TGTGCCATCAGTGCCAGGTCCTACGAGCAGTACTTC.

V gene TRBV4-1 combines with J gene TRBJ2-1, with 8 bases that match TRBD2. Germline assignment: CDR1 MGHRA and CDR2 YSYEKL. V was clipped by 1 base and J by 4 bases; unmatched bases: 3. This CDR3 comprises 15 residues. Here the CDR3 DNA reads TGCGCCAGCAGCCAAGCTACTAGCGGTTACAATGAGCAGTTCTTC. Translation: CASSQATSGYNEQFF.

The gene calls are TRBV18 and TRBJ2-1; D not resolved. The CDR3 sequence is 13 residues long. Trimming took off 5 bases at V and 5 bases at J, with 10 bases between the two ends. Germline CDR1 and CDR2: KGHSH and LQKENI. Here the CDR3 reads CASSSLLDNEQFF. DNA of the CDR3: TGTGCCAGCTCATCACTACTGGACAATGAGCAGTTCTTC.

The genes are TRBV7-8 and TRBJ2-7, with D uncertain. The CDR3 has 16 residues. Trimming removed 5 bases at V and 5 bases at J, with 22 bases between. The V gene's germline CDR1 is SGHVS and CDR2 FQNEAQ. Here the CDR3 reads CASSTWPMTSLNEQYF. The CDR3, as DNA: TGTGCCAGCAGCACATGGCCGATGACTTCCCTTAACGAGCAGTACTTC.

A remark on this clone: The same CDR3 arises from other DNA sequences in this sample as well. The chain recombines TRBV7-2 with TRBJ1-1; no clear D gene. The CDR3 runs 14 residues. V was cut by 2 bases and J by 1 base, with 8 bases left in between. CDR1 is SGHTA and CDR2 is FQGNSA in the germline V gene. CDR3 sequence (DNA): TGTGCCAGCAGCTTAACTGGGCCGAACACTGAAGCTTTCTTT. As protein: CASSLTGPNTEAFF.

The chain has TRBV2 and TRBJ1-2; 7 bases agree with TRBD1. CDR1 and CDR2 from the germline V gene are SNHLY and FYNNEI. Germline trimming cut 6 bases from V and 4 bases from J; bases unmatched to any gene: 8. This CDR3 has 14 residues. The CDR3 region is CASRGTEGVYGYTF. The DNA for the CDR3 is TGTGCCAGCAGGGGGACAGAGGGGGTCTATGGCTACACCTTC.

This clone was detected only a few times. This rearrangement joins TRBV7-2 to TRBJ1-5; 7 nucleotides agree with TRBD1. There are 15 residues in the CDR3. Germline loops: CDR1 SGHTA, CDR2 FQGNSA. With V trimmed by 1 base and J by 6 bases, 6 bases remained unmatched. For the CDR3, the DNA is TGTGCCAGCAGCTTAGAACAGGGGAAATCTCAGCCCCAGCATTTT. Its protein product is CASSLEQGKSQPQHF.

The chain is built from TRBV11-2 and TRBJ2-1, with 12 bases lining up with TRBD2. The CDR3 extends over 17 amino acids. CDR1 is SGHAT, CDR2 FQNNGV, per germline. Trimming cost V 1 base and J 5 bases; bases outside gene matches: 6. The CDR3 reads CASSLGRLAGVNNEQFF. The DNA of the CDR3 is TGTGCCAGCAGCTTAGGACGACTAGCGGGGGTAAACAATGAGCAGTTCTTC. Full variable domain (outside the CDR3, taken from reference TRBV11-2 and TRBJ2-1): EAGVAQSPRYKIIEKRQSVAFWCNPISGHATLYWYQQILGQGPKLLIQFQNNGVVDDSQLPKDRFSAERLKGVDSTLKIQPAKLEDSAVYLCASSLGRLAGVNNEQFFGPGTRLTVL.

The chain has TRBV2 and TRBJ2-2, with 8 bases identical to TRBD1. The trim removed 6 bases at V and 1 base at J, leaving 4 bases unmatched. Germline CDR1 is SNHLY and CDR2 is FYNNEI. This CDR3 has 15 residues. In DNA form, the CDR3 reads TGTGCCAGCAGGGGACAGGCGATGAACACCGGGGAGCTGTTTTTT. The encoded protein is CASRGQAMNTGELFF. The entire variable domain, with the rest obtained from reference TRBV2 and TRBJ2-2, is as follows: EPEVTQTPSHQVTQMGQEVILRCVPISNHLYFYWYRQILGQKVEFLVSFYNNEISEKSEIFDDQFSVERPDGSNFTLKIRSTKLEDSAMYFCASRGQAMNTGELFFGEGSRLTVL.

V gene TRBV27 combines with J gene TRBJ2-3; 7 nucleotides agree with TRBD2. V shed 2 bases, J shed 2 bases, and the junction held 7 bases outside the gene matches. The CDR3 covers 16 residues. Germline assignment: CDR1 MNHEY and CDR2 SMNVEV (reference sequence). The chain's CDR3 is CASSLDASGFTDTQYF. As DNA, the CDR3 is TGTGCCAGCAGTTTAGATGCTAGCGGATTCACAGATACGCAGTATTTT.

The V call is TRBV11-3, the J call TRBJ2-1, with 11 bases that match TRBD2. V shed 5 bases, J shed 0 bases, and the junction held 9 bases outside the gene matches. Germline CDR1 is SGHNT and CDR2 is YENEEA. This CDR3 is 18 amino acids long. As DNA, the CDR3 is TGTGCCAGCAGCCCGTCTAGCGGGAGGTCGAGCTCCTACAATGAGCAGTTCTTC. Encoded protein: CASSPSSGRSSSYNEQFF.